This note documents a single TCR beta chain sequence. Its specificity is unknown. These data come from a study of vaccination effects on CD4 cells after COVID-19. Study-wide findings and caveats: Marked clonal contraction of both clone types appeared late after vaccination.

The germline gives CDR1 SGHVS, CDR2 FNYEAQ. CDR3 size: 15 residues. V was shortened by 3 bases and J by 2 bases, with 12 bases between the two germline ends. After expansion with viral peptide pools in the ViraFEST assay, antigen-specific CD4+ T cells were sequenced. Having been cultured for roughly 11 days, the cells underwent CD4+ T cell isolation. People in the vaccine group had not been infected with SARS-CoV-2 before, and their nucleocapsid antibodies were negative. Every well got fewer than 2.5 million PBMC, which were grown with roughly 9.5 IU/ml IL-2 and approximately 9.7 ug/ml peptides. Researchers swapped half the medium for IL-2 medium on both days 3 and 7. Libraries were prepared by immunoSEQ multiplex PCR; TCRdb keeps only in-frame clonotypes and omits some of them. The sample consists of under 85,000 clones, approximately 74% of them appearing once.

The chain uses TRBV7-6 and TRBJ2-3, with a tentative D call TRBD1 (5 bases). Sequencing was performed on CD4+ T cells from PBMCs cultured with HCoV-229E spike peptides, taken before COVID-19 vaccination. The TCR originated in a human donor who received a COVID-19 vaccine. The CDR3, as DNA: TGTGCCAGCAGCTTGGCGGACAAATACACAGATACGCAGTATTTT. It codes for CASSLADKYTDTQYF.